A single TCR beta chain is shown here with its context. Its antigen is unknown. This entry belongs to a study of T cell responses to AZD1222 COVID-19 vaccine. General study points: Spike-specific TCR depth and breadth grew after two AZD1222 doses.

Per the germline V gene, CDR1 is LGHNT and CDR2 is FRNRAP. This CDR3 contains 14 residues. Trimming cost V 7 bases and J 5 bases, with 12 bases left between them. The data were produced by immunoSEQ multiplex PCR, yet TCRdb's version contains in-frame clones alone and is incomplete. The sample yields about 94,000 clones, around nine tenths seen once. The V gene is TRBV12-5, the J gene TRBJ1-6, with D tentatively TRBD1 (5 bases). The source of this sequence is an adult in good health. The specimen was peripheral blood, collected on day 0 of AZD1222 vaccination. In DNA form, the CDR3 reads TGTGCTAGTGCCTCGGACATCGATAATTCACCCCTCCACTTT. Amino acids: CASASDIDNSPLHF.